This TCR beta chain stems from a study of technical replicates of blood from a handful of donors. TCRdb's copy holds only in-frame clones and misses some; the assay was immunoSEQ multiplex PCR. This table holds approximately 69,000 clones, approximately 88% found once. The CDR3 is made up of 13 amino acids. Germline lookup yields CDR1 KGHSH and CDR2 LQKENI. Trimming removed 5 bases at V and 6 bases at J, with 13 bases between. This clonotype was obtained from a human donor in good health. Some clones in this sample may be carry-over from other donors' samples. This rearrangement joins TRBV18 to TRBJ1-2; D is perhaps TRBD1 (5 bases). The material sequenced was PBMCs. The CDR3 DNA reads TGTGCCAGCTCATCTCAAGGGGATAATGGCTACACCTTC. This codes for CASSSQGDNGYTF.